The clone carrying this TCR beta chain was seen more than once but under ten times. The TCR beta CDR3 regions underwent amplification from RNA transcripts. First-round RT-PCR used HTBI primers; second-round multiplex PCR followed. TCRdb reanalysed the multiplex PCR reads using MiXCR and keeps one entry per CDR3 protein. The table shows hundreds of thousands of distinct CDR3 sequences, with about 40% occurring only once. For donors with ophthalmopathy, the disease showed moderate-to-severe activity, reached CAS ≥3 and NOSPECS ≥4, and had lasted under 3 months. This sample was taken from a study of Graves' ophthalmopathy and Graves' hyperthyroidism. After removal of 5 bases from V and 1 base from J, the junction contained 10 bases not matched to a gene. CDR3 length: 17 amino acids. Looked up from germline, CDR1 is SGHNT and CDR2 is YYREEE (reference sequence).

The sample consisted of peripheral blood. This clonotype was sampled from an adult man with Graves' ophthalmopathy. This chain uses TRBV5-4 with TRBJ1-4; 8 positions agree with TRBD1. CDR3 loop: CASRLSGGAETNEKLFF. The DNA for the CDR3 is TGTGCCAGCAGATTGTCAGGGGGCGCGGAAACTAATGAAAAACTGTTTTTT. Full variable domain (missing parts from reference TRBV5-4 and TRBJ1-4): ETGVTQSPTHLIKTRGQQVTLRCSSQSGHNTVSWYQQALGQGPQFIFQYYREEENGRGNFPPRFSGLQFPNYSSELNVNALELDDSALYLCASRLSGGAETNEKLFFGSGTQLSVL.